This TCR beta chain emerged from a study of T cells in Graves' hyperthyroidism and ophthalmopathy. Any patient presenting with uncontrolled infection, other autoimmune disease, pregnancy or lactation was left out. Germline V gene lookup returns CDR1 SGHTA and CDR2 FQGNSA. CDR3 length: 12 residues. Trimming took 5 bases from V and 0 from J, leaving 4 bases between them. The CDR3 regions of TCR beta were amplified from RNA transcripts. Initially, a first-round RT-PCR of the TCR CDR3 employed the HTBI primer set. TCRdb fed the multiplex PCR reads into MiXCR, producing one record per CDR3 protein. Among fewer than 500,000 distinct CDR3 sequences listed, around 15% were seen once. Study observations and caveats: Prediction of ophthalmopathy progression came a median about 6 months pre-onset. Ophthalmopathy cases were set apart from stable hyperthyroidism by a 13 V-J model. The blood repertoire included most of the expanded thyroid clonotypes above 0.001.

This clonotype was recorded many times. Antigen: not known. The sequence was obtained from a man younger than 35 with Graves' ophthalmopathy. The chain has TRBV7-2 and TRBJ2-5; D call uncertain. The sample taken for sequencing was blood. For the CDR3, the DNA is TGTGCCAGCAGCCACCACCAAGAGACCCAGTACTTC. Amino acids: CASSHHQETQYF.